Included here is one TCR beta chain sequence, with context. The antigen is unknown. This record belongs to a study of breast tumors, draining lymph nodes, adjacent tissues. TCRdb redid the calling of the multiplex PCR reads with MiXCR, one entry per CDR3 protein. This sample has about 230,000 distinct CDR3 sequences, with about 32% found just once. Study conclusions and caveats: The lymph node origin of tumor T cells was framed as consistent with a hypothesis, not demonstrated.

Samples came from axillary lymph nodes draining the breast cancer. CDR3 length equals 14 residues. The receptor was isolated from a female donor with breast cancer. Some clones in this sample may be carry-over from other donors' samples. The chain joins TRBV12-1 to TRBJ2-5; no check of the table's D call, TRBD2, against the DNA was made. TRBV12-1 is termed a pseudogene. The sequenced sample consisted of axillary lymph node tissue. The CDR3 region is CASSLGAGQETQYF. CDR3 sequence (DNA): TGTGCCAGCAGCCTTGGAGCGGGACAAGAGACCCAGTACTTC.